These 4 T cell receptor beta chains originate from one sample sequenced in a study of blood T cell repertoires in COVID-19. Repertoires were generated with immunoSEQ multiplex PCR, while TCRdb's copy carries only in-frame clones and drops some. Of tens of thousands of clones in the sample, 75% to 90% were seen once. The material sequenced was peripheral blood. Receptors were obtained from a man aged 50 to 60 with active COVID-19.

The chain couples TRBV19 to TRBJ2-1; 7 nucleotides line up with TRBD1. With 2 bases clipped from V and 9 bases from J, the junction kept 10 bases outside the gene matches. CDR3 length equals 15 residues. Germline lookup yields CDR1 LNHDA and CDR2 SQIVND (reference sequence). The CDR3 protein is CASSILTGSSAEQFF. CDR3 nucleotide sequence: TGTGCCAGTAGTATATTGACAGGGTCGTCTGCTGAGCAGTTCTTC.

This clone is a singleton in its sample. The rearrangement uses TRBV11-2 and TRBJ2-7, with 9 bases fitting TRBD1. The CDR3 runs to 17 residues. V shed 2 bases, J shed 3 bases, and the junction held 11 bases outside the gene matches. Germline CDR1 SGHAT, CDR2 FQNNGV. The CDR3 DNA reads TGTGCCAGCAGCTTATATCCGGGACAGGGTAATTTCTACGAGCAGTACTTC. Translation gives CASSLYPGQGNFYEQYF.

The chain links TRBV7-8 to TRBJ2-7; 8 bases are shared with TRBD1. CDR3 length: 17 residues. Germline trimming cut 1 base from V and 2 bases from J; bases unmatched to any gene: 10. Germline loops: CDR1 SGHVS, CDR2 FQNEAQ. The CDR3 DNA follows: TGTGCCAGCAGCTTAGTTAGGACAGGGTATTCCGCCTACGAGCAGTACTTC. Its protein is CASSLVRTGYSAYEQYF.

The CDR3 DNA follows: TGTGCCAGCAGCCCGGGACTCTACAATGAGCAGTTCTTC. Residues: CASSPGLYNEQFF. The chain links TRBV6-5 to TRBJ2-1; maybe TRBD2 (6 bases). Germline loops: CDR1 MNHEY, CDR2 SVGAGI. The CDR3 runs 13 residues. Deletions cut 6 bases from V and 3 bases from J, with 9 bases between.